One sample yielded the 14 T cell receptor beta chains listed below, sequenced in a study of T cell responses to AZD1222 COVID-19 vaccine. TCRdb's copy holds only in-frame clones and misses some; the assay was immunoSEQ multiplex PCR. The table includes around 52,000 clones, 75% to 90% detected once. Source: peripheral blood, taken on day 0 of AZD1222 vaccination. Source of these receptors: an adult in good health.

The chain carries TRBV6-1 and TRBJ2-1, with TRBD2 matching over 7 bases. V was pared by 0 bases and J by 6 bases, with 11 bases of the junction left unmatched. Per germline, CDR1 MNHNS and CDR2 SASEGT. This CDR3 has 17 amino acids. The CDR3 reads CASSEALFTSVLNEQFF. CDR3 bases: TGTGCCAGCAGTGAAGCGCTTTTTACTAGCGTCCTCAATGAGCAGTTCTTC.

The chain couples TRBV15 to TRBJ2-5, with D perhaps TRBD1 or TRBD2 (5 bases each). Trimming took 6 bases from V and 5 from J, leaving 16 bases between them. Germline lookup yields CDR1 LNHNV and CDR2 YYDKDF (reference sequence). The CDR3 contains 14 residues. CDR3 sequence: CATSSSGTAETQYF. In nucleotides, the CDR3 is TGTGCCACCAGTTCTTCCGGGACCGCGGAGACCCAGTACTTC.

The chain combines TRBV18 with TRBJ1-4; 8 bases fit TRBD1. The V gene's germline CDR1 is KGHSH and CDR2 LQKENI. After removal of 3 bases from V and 7 bases from J, the junction contained 4 bases not matched to a gene. This CDR3 contains 14 residues. The CDR3 sequence is CASSPEQGGEKLFF. DNA for the CDR3: TGTGCCAGCTCACCTGAACAGGGGGGTGAAAAACTGTTTTTT. Variable domain in full (rest from reference TRBV18 and TRBJ1-4): NAGVMQNPRHLVRRRGQEARLRCSPMKGHSHVYWYRQLPEEGLKFMVYLQKENIIDESGMPKERFSAEFPKEGPSILRIQQVVRGDSAAYFCASSPEQGGEKLFFGSGTQLSVL.

The gene calls are TRBV2 and TRBJ1-4; possible D gene TRBD1, 5 bases. The CDR3 length is 16 residues. V was pared by 6 bases and J by 8 bases, with 22 bases between. Germline V CDR1 and CDR2: SNHLY, FYNNEI. CDR3 sequence (DNA): TGTGCCAGCAGACCCTTCGAGGAGGGCAGGGAAGAAAAACTGTTTTTT. Encoded protein: CASRPFEEGREEKLFF.

The V gene is TRBV5-1, the J gene TRBJ1-1; D not certain. V lost 0 bases and J lost 4, with 10 bases in between. The germline V gene has CDR1 SGHRS and CDR2 YFSETQ. The CDR3 covers 14 residues. The CDR3 here is CASSLALGSTEAFF. The CDR3 nucleotides read TGCGCCAGCAGCTTGGCCCTTGGGAGCACTGAAGCTTTCTTT.

CDR3 bases: TGTGCCAGCAGTTTAGGGGAATTCCTCTATCAGCCCCAGCATTTT. Its translation is CASSLGEFLYQPQHF. The gene calls are TRBV28 and TRBJ1-5, with unresolved D. The CDR3 consists of 15 residues. The germline V gene has CDR1 MDHEN and CDR2 SYDVKM. The V and J ends lost 2 bases and 5 bases respectively, with 13 bases between them.

V usage is TRBV12-3 or TRBV12-4 and J usage is TRBJ2-1; D gene ambiguous. With 3 bases removed from V and 6 bases from J, the gap between germline ends came to 6 bases. This CDR3 is built from 12 residues. The CDR3: CASSFGPNEQFF. CDR3 in DNA: TGTGCCAGCAGTTTTGGGCCCAATGAGCAGTTCTTC.

The chain joins TRBV14 to TRBJ2-1; D unresolved. CDR1 is SGHDN and CDR2 is FVKESK in the germline V gene. This CDR3 region has 13 residues. V was shortened by 0 bases and J by 12 bases, with 12 bases between the two germline ends. CDR3 nucleotides: TGTGCCAGCAGCCAAGAAAGGACGGTGGGGCAGTTCTTC. Amino acids: CASSQERTVGQFF.

The V call is TRBV27, the J call TRBJ2-7; tentatively, D is TRBD1 (6 bases). Trimming removed 5 bases at V and 0 bases at J, with 20 bases between. This CDR3 region has 17 residues. Germline V CDR1 and CDR2: MNHEY, SMNVEV (reference sequence). CDR3 nucleotide sequence: TGTGCCAGCAGTCCCAGCCTCGACAGGTTCCTCTCCTACGAGCAGTACTTC. Residues: CASSPSLDRFLSYEQYF.

V is TRBV10-1 and J is TRBJ2-1; 12 bases align to TRBD2. J gave up 9 bases and V 2 bases, and 11 bases lay outside the gene matches. Germline values: CDR1 WNHNN, CDR2 SYGVQD (reference sequence). The CDR3 covers 17 residues. CDR3 amino acids: CASSEHMTSGRVIEQFF. CDR3 DNA sequence: TGCGCCAGCAGTGAGCACATGACTAGCGGGAGAGTTATTGAGCAGTTCTTC.

This chain joins TRBV4-1 and TRBJ2-1; 7 bases are shared with TRBD1. The CDR3 runs to 17 residues. V shed 4 bases, J shed 5 bases, and the junction held 14 bases outside the gene matches. CDR1 MGHRA and CDR2 YSYEKL come from the germline V gene. The CDR3 protein is CASSRADFRDRDNEQFF. The CDR3 DNA reads as TGCGCCAGCAGCCGAGCCGACTTCCGGGACAGAGACAATGAGCAGTTCTTC.

The chain carries TRBV7-2 and TRBJ2-3, with TRBD2 identical over 9 bases. This CDR3 is 17 amino acids long. Germline V lookup: CDR1 SGHTA, CDR2 FQGNSA. Trimming cost V 6 bases and J 3 bases; bases outside gene matches: 13. The CDR3 DNA follows: TGTGCCAGCAGTTTCACCGGGACTAGCTACGGGACAGATACGCAGTATTTT. It codes for CASSFTGTSYGTDTQYF.

The chain couples TRBV28 to TRBJ2-7, with D possibly TRBD2 on 6 matching bases. The germline V gene encodes CDR1 MDHEN and CDR2 SYDVKM. CDR3 length: 15 residues. The V gene lost 4 bases and the J gene lost 0 bases, with 13 bases spanning the gap. Here the CDR3 DNA reads TGTGCCAGCAGTTCGATAGCGGTGAGCTCCTACGAGCAGTACTTC. Translation gives CASSSIAVSSYEQYF.

This chain uses TRBV5-1 with TRBJ2-2; D is possibly TRBD2 (6 bases). Deletions cut 4 bases from V and 8 bases from J, with 15 bases between. Germline V gene lookup returns CDR1 SGHRS and CDR2 YFSETQ. The CDR3 runs to 14 residues. The CDR3 region is CASSTWEAIGELFF. DNA of the CDR3: TGCGCCAGCAGCACGTGGGAGGCGATAGGGGAGCTGTTTTTT.